Listed below are T cell receptor beta chains from one sample, sequenced in a study of beta chain features in type 1 diabetes. Method: immunoSEQ multiplex PCR; TCRdb's copy keeps in-frame clones and lacks some. Among fewer than 400,000 clones listed, 6.5% to 10% were seen once. Specimen: central memory CD4+ T cells from blood. These receptors came from a woman aged 18-29 years in good health. The CDR3 runs from the conserved cysteine through the conserved F or W.

V gene,J gene,CDR3 protein
TRBV6-5,TRBJ1-1,CASRVLEAEAFF
TRBV7-9,TRBJ2-3,CASSFMRSAGATDTQYF
TRBV4-3,TRBJ2-7,CASSQAGLVAEQYF
TRBV28,TRBJ1-5,CASSLGTGSGQPQHF
TRBV18,TRBJ1-2,CASSAGTGGVLGGYTF
TRBV23-1,TRBJ2-1,CASSPVARHYNEQFF
TRBV6-6,TRBJ2-7,CASSGLAGVREQYF
TRBV27,TRBJ2-1,CASSSYSGTEQFF
TRBV2,TRBJ2-7,CASSDQGYEQYF
TRBV5-8,TRBJ2-5,CASSWGLARETQYF
TRBV11-1,TRBJ2-7,CASSLALGRLVNYEQYF
TRBV7-2,TRBJ2-7,CASSLGGGFPYEQYF
TRBV7-2,TRBJ2-6,CASSPPSGQGAGANVLTF
TRBV7-8,TRBJ1-4,CASSLDANEKLFF
TRBV7-8,TRBJ2-2,CASSLRSGTNTGELFF
TRBV29-1,TRBJ1-2,CSVEGRGVSYGYTF
TRBV20-1,TRBJ2-1,CSARTNNEQFF
TRBV2,TRBJ2-7,CASSFGTAYEQYF
TRBV5-1,TRBJ2-1,CASSLASPSSYNEQFF
TRBV7-9,TRBJ2-3,CASSFSQGPNTQYF
TRBV25-1,TRBJ2-3,CASALHNYEHSTDTQYF
TRBV27,TRBJ2-4,CASRPAGGRGTIQYF
TRBV29-1,TRBJ2-5,CSVQRAGETQYF
TRBV13,TRBJ2-3,CASSPQGLVADTQYF
TRBV6-5,TRBJ2-7,CASRRLAGPYEQYF
TRBV4-2,TRBJ2-7,CASSPDLRRSLSYEQYF
TRBV10-3,TRBJ2-2,CATRQGPNTGELFF
TRBV7-2,TRBJ2-2,CASSLIAGNTGELFF
TRBV14,TRBJ2-1,CASSQAREQFF
TRBV5-1,TRBJ2-7,CASSFHYNLAGPYEQYF
TRBV7-9,TRBJ2-1,CASSYSAADNEQFF
TRBV7-9,TRBJ2-6,CASSWLTGHGANVLTF
TRBV28,TRBJ2-5,CASSFTGSETQYF
TRBV25-1,TRBJ2-5,CASSGETGQPETQYF
TRBV29-1,TRBJ2-7,CSVEIYQSYEQYF
TRBV19,TRBJ2-5,CASGGGQGNEETQYF
TRBV9,TRBJ2-3,CASSVAGREGTDTQYF
TRBV29-1,TRBJ2-1,CSVVDRYNEQFF
TRBV28,TRBJ2-5,CASSYRNRPEAQYF
TRBV7-9,TRBJ1-5,CASSTQNSNQPQHF